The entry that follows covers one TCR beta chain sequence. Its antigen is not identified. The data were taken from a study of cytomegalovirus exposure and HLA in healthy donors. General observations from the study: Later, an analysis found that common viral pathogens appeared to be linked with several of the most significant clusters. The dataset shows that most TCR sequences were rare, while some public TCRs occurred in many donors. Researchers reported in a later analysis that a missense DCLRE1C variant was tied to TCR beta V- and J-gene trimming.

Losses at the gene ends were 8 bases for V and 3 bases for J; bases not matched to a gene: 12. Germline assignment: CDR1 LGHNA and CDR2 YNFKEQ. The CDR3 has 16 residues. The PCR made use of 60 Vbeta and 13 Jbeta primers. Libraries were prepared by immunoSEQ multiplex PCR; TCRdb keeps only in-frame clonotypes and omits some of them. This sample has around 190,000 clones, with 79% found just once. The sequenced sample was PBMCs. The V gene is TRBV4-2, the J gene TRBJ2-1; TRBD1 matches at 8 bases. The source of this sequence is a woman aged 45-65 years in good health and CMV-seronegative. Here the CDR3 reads CASGPIDRGIYNEQFF. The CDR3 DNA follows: TGTGCCAGCGGCCCAATCGACAGGGGTATCTACAATGAGCAGTTCTTC.